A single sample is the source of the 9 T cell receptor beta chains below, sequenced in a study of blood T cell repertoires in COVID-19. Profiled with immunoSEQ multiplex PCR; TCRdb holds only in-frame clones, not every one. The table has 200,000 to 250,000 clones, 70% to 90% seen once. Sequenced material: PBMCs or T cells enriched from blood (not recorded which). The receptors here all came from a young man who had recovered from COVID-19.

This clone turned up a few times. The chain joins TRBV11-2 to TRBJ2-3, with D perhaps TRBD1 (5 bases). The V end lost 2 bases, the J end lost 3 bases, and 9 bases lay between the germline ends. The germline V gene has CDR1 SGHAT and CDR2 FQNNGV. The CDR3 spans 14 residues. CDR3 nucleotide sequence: TGTGCCAGCAGCTTATACCAGGGTACAGATACGCAGTATTTT. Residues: CASSLYQGTDTQYF.

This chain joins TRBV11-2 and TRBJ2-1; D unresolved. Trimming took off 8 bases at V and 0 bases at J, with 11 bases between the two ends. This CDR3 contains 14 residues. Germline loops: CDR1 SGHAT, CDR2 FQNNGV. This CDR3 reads CASVIDFSYNEQFF. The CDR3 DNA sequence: TGTGCCAGCGTTATAGATTTCTCCTACAATGAGCAGTTCTTC.

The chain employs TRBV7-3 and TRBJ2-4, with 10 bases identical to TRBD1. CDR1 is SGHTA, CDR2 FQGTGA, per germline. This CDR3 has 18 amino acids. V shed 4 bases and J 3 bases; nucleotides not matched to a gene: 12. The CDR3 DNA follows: TGTGCCAGCAGCTCGTCCCGGGACAGGGGTAGAGGCAAAAACATTCAGTACTTC. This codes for CASSSSRDRGRGKNIQYF. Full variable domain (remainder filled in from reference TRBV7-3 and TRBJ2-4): GAGVSQTPSNKVTEKGKYVELRCDPISGHTALYWYRQSLGQGPEFLIYFQGTGAADDSGLPNDRFFAVRPEGSVSTLKIQRTERGDSAVYLCASSSSRDRGRGKNIQYFGAGTRLSVL.

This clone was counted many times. The CDR3 region is CASSEPGGQGGYTQYF. DNA for the CDR3: TGTGCCAGCAGTGAACCCGGGGGACAGGGTGGATATACGCAGTATTTT. The gene calls are TRBV25-1 and TRBJ2-3; TRBD1 matches at 9 bases. This CDR3 is 16 amino acids long. With 2 bases clipped from V and 7 bases from J, the junction kept 10 bases outside the gene matches. The V gene's germline CDR1 is MGHDK and CDR2 SYGVNS.

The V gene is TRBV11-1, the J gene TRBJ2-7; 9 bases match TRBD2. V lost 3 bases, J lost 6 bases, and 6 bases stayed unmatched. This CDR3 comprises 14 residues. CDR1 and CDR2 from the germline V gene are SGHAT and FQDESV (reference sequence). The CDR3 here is CASSFLRGGREQYF. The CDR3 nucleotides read TGTGCCAGCAGCTTCCTGCGGGGGGGACGCGAGCAGTACTTC.

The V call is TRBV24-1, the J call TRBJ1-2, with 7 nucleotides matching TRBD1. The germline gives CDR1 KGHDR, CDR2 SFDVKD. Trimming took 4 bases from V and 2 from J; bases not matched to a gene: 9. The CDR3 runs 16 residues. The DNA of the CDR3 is TGTGCCACCAGTGACCGGTGGACAGGAGGGAACTATGGCTACACCTTC. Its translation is CATSDRWTGGNYGYTF.

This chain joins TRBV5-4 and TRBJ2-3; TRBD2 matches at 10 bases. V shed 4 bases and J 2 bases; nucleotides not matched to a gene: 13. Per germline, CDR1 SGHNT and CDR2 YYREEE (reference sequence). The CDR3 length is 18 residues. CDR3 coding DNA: TGTGCCAGCAGCGCCCCTCACCTTAGCGGGAGGAACACAGATACGCAGTATTTT. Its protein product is CASSAPHLSGRNTDTQYF.

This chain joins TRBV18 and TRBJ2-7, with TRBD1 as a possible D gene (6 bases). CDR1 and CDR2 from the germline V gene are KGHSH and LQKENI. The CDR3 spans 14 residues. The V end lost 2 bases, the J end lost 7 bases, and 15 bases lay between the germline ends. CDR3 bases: TGTGCCAGCTCACCAAGGACAGTTAGTGATGAGCAGTACTTC. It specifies CASSPRTVSDEQYF.

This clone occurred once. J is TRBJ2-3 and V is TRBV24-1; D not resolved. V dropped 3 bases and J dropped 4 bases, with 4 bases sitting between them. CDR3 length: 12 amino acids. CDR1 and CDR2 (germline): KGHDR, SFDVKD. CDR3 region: CATSDTADTQYF. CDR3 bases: TGTGCCACCAGTGATACGGCAGATACGCAGTATTTT.